The sequence of this T cell receptor beta chain was determined in a study of T cell repertoires in cytomegalovirus infection (dated by TCRdb to about 2019). General notes on the study: Donor HLA type was relevant to the analysis, as public TCR beta signatures indicated carriage of CMV infection together with the matching HLA type. The research as a whole found: The ex vivo response was dominated by HLA-C-restricted CMV-specific TCR beta clonotypes, which also provided the single most frequent clonotype in two of eight donors. Carriers of CMV infection plus the relevant HLA type were discriminated by the cumulative frequency of public TCR beta family members in the study cohort and in an independent roughly 370-donor cohort.

The sequencer was an Illumina HiSeq 1500. The raw public reads went through TCRdb reprocessing: fastp at Q25, MiXCR clone calling, in-frame beta chains kept. For every CDR3 protein sequence, its rows merge into one entry that carries the most common genes and DNA. Present in this sample are more than 150,000 distinct CDR3 sequences, under 25% of which were seen just once. The ten largest clones represent around 2.7% of the sample. Between the V and J ends, shortened by 5 bases and 1 base respectively, the junction contains 8 bases. Including the terminal cysteine and phenylalanine, the CDR3 comprises 13 residues. The retained sequence is limited to the CDR3, 39 bases, with the frame set at the first base. Remarks on this clonotype: Its antigen is not yet known. No base qualities exist here, and no much larger clone lies one base off it.

The receptor comes from a human donor in good health (CMV status not recorded). Some clones in this sample may be carry-over from other donors' samples. Specimen: PBMCs. In this chain, TRBV12-3 or TRBV12-4 is recombined with TRBJ2-5, with no D gene named confidently. The nucleotide sequence reads as follows: TGTGCCAGCAGTCCTCTGTCCCAAGAGACCCAGTACTTC. This encodes CASSPLSQETQYF.